This T cell receptor beta chain was retrieved from a study of cytomegalovirus exposure and HLA in healthy donors. General observations from the study: According to reports, the classifier identified cytomegalovirus status with high specificity and sensitivity.

For this clone: Antigen unknown.

V gave up 3 bases and J gave up 10 bases; unmatched junction bases: 4. This CDR3 has 15 amino acids. Per the germline V gene, CDR1 is MRHNA and CDR2 is SNTAGT. TCRdb's table, derived via immunoSEQ multiplex PCR, lists solely in-frame clones and lacks some. Among about 200,000 clones listed, roughly 86% were seen once. The specimen was PBMCs. The TCR comes from a woman aged 18-29 years in good health and CMV-seronegative. The rearrangement links TRBV6-4 to TRBJ1-6; 12 nucleotides line up with TRBD1. Written as DNA, the CDR3 is TGTGCCAGCAGTGAAACCGGGACAGGGGGCTCACCCCTCCACTTT. This sequence encodes CASSETGTGGSPLHF.